The rows below give T cell receptor beta chains drawn from one sample of a study of control samples from healthy donors and cancer patients. Produced via immunoSEQ multiplex PCR; TCRdb's table is partial and in-frame only. This table has tens of thousands of clones, more than 75% appearing once. Source material: PBMCs. These receptor sequences come from a woman aged 45-59 years with lung cancer. Each CDR3 is given with its conserved first and last residue. The D gene is left open where the match is weak. Some rows mark clone size as missing; the rest say once, few, many or name a class of expanded clone.

j_call	d_call	v_call	clone_size	cdr3_aa	cdr3_nt
TRBJ1-2	-	TRBV6-2/TRBV6-3	-	CASSAPEVGYGYTF	TGTGCCAGCAGTGCCCCGGAGGTTGGCTATGGCTACACCTTC
TRBJ1-2	TRBD1	TRBV11-2	-	CASKAGTGNYGYTF	TGTGCCAGCAAAGCCGGGACAGGGAACTATGGCTACACCTTC
TRBJ2-7	-	TRBV7-9	few	CASSLMKDTGEQYF	TGTGCCAGCAGCTTAATGAAGGACACGGGCGAGCAGTACTTC
TRBJ1-6	-	TRBV7-6	-	CASSLGSRGSYNSPLHF	TGTGCCAGCAGCTTAGGGTCCAGGGGCTCCTATAATTCACCCCTCCACTTT
TRBJ2-1	TRBD2	TRBV9	-	CASNEGGGLGNEQFF	TGTGCCAGCAATGAGGGCGGGGGGTTGGGCAATGAGCAGTTCTTC
TRBJ1-1	TRBD1	TRBV6-5	-	CASTLDRVGTEAFF	TGTGCCAGCACCCTGGACAGGGTGGGCACTGAAGCTTTCTTT
TRBJ2-7	-	TRBV27	-	CASSLSPALSYEQYF	TGTGCCAGCAGTTTATCCCCAGCTCTCTCCTACGAGCAGTACTTC
TRBJ1-2	-	TRBV7-2	-	CASSLAGGDYGYTF	TGTGCCAGCAGCTTAGCGGGGGGGGACTATGGCTACACCTTC
TRBJ1-2	-	TRBV19	-	CASTREGGYGYTF	TGTGCCAGTACCAGGGAGGGGGGCTATGGCTACACCTTC
TRBJ2-3	TRBD2	TRBV27	-	CASSLSSGARTDTQYF	TGTGCCAGCAGTTTATCCAGCGGGGCCCGCACAGATACGCAGTATTTT
TRBJ2-1	-	TRBV18	-	CASSPLPGRDNEQFF	TGTGCCAGCTCACCGCTACCGGGACGGGACAATGAGCAGTTCTTC
TRBJ1-1	TRBD1	TRBV11-3	-	CASSVGTIPGGTEAFF	TGTGCCAGCAGCGTAGGGACTATTCCAGGGGGCACTGAAGCTTTCTTT
TRBJ1-1	TRBD1	TRBV29-1	-	CSVRPQGARDTEAFF	TGCAGCGTTCGACCCCAGGGGGCAAGGGACACTGAAGCTTTCTTT
TRBJ1-1	-	TRBV5-1	-	CASSLGIVGIGAFF	TGCGCCAGCAGCTTGGGTATTGTTGGTATCGGAGCTTTCTTT
TRBJ2-7	-	TRBV7-2	-	CASSLVTTGPEDEQYF	TGTGCCAGCAGCTTAGTGACGACGGGGCCCGAGGACGAGCAGTACTTC
TRBJ2-5	TRBD2	TRBV5-1	-	CASRTSGEGAQYF	TGCGCCAGCCGGACTAGCGGGGAGGGGGCCCAGTACTTC
TRBJ2-5	-	TRBV9	-	CASSGGTYQETQYF	TGTGCCAGCAGTGGGGGGACCTACCAAGAGACCCAGTACTTC
TRBJ1-2	-	TRBV6-6	-	CASSYLSGRNYGYTF	TGTGCCAGCAGTTACCTTTCGGGACGAAACTATGGCTACACCTTC
TRBJ2-1	-	TRBV20-1	-	CSARKLVEQFF	TGCAGTGCTAGAAAGTTGGTTGAGCAGTTCTTC
TRBJ2-1	-	TRBV9	-	CASSVDRGSRSYNEQFF	TGTGCCAGCAGCGTAGATCGAGGCTCCCGCTCCTACAATGAGCAGTTCTTC
TRBJ1-5	-	TRBV4-1	-	CASSQDDSPGQPQHF	TGCGCCAGCAGCCAAGACGACAGTCCCGGTCAGCCCCAGCATTTT
TRBJ2-5	-	TRBV15	-	CATSFGGGAEETQYF	TGTGCCACCAGCTTCGGAGGTGGGGCGGAGGAGACCCAGTACTTC
TRBJ1-2	-	TRBV7-9	-	CASSSQLGPLRLGSGYTF	TGTGCCAGCAGCTCCCAGCTCGGACCTCTACGCCTTGGTAGTGGCTACACCTTC
TRBJ1-2	-	TRBV6-5	-	CASSMRDFVDYGYTF	TGTGCCAGCAGTATGAGGGACTTCGTGGACTATGGCTACACCTTC
TRBJ2-1	-	TRBV9	-	CASSTRYNEQFF	TGTGCCAGCAGCACTAGGTATAATGAGCAGTTCTTC
TRBJ1-2	-	TRBV12-3/TRBV12-4	-	CASSMSSNYGYTF	TGTGCCAGCAGTATGTCCTCTAACTATGGCTACACCTTC
TRBJ2-3	-	TRBV24-1	-	CATSEGFETDTQYF	TGTGCCACCAGTGAGGGATTTGAAACAGATACGCAGTATTTT
TRBJ1-3	TRBD1	TRBV5-6	-	CASSLGWTGSSSGNTIYF	TGTGCCAGCAGCTTGGGTTGGACAGGGTCCTCCTCTGGAAACACCATATATTTT
TRBJ2-5	-	TRBV10-3	-	CAIRDYQETQYF	TGTGCCATCAGGGACTATCAAGAGACCCAGTACTTC
TRBJ1-1	-	TRBV6-5	-	CASQREGRTEAFF	TGTGCCAGCCAGAGGGAGGGGAGAACTGAAGCTTTCTTT
TRBJ1-4	-	TRBV29-1	-	CSVVTQGSNEKLFF	TGCAGCGTTGTTACCCAGGGCTCCAATGAAAAACTGTTTTTT
TRBJ1-5	-	TRBV28	-	CASSSDIGNQPQHF	TGTGCCAGCAGCTCAGATATAGGCAATCAGCCCCAGCATTTT
TRBJ2-3	TRBD2	TRBV20-1	few	CSASTSGALDTQYF	TGCAGTGCTAGTACTAGCGGGGCCCTCGATACGCAGTATTTT